This TCR beta chain was profiled in a study of spatial heterogeneity in lung cancer. V shed 5 bases and J shed 4 bases, with 20 bases lying between them. This CDR3 comprises 16 residues. CDR1 is MDHEN, CDR2 SYDVKM, per germline. Each CDR3 protein is one row after TCRdb ran MiXCR on the 5' RACE reads. This sample carries 25,000 to 35,000 distinct CDR3 sequences, about 10% of them seen once, and the ten largest clones take roughly 30%. The time point is: blood at routine non-recurrence follow-up after resection. The TCR originated in a female donor with early-stage non-small cell lung cancer. The material was PBMCs, obtained at follow-up. V and J are TRBV28 and TRBJ1-1, with D possibly being TRBD1 (6 bases). CDR3 coding DNA: TGTGCCAGCAGTCTGGACTCCAGGGGATCGGTCACTGAAGCTTTCTTT. This translates into CASSLDSRGSVTEAFF.